The rows below give T cell receptor beta chains drawn from one sample of a study of identical twins. TCRdb re-called the 5' RACE reads through MiXCR, storing one row per CDR3 protein. The sample has roughly 500,000 distinct CDR3 sequences, roughly 21% seen once. These data were also filed under a second study, of T cells expressing NK-cell markers.

Sequenced sample: CD4+ T cells sorted from blood. These receptors were collected from a woman between 18 and 29 years old in good health. Both conserved end residues are part of each CDR3. The D gene is left open where the match is weak. The size field is filled for only some rows; it gives once, few, many or a size class.

J gene: TRBJ1-5
V gene: TRBV10-3
clone size: NA
D gene: NA
CDR3 protein: CAISGQGSNQPQHF

J gene: TRBJ1-2
V gene: TRBV20-1
clone size: few
D gene: TRBD1
CDR3 protein: CSARTGTNYGYTF

J gene: TRBJ2-7
V gene: TRBV4-3
clone size: NA
D gene: NA
CDR3 protein: CASSQDGQGGGEQYF

J gene: TRBJ2-1
V gene: TRBV20-1
clone size: few
D gene: TRBD2
CDR3 protein: CSADKPPGLVSGEQFF

J gene: TRBJ2-1
V gene: TRBV29-1
clone size: NA
D gene: TRBD2
CDR3 protein: CSVERTSGRERQFF

J gene: TRBJ2-5
V gene: TRBV13
clone size: few
D gene: TRBD1
CDR3 protein: CASSFGDSQETQYF

J gene: TRBJ2-3
V gene: TRBV20-1
clone size: few
D gene: NA
CDR3 protein: CSATEGGRWRDTQYF

J gene: TRBJ1-6
V gene: TRBV7-9
clone size: NA
D gene: NA
CDR3 protein: CASSPFPGDNSPLHF

J gene: TRBJ1-5
V gene: TRBV20-1
clone size: many
D gene: NA
CDR3 protein: CSAGKNQPQHF

J gene: TRBJ1-6
V gene: TRBV12-3/TRBV12-4
clone size: NA
D gene: NA
CDR3 protein: CASSLSPYGGSSPLHF

J gene: TRBJ2-1
V gene: TRBV5-1
clone size: NA
D gene: TRBD2
CDR3 protein: CASSGSGTSGGAGSYNEQFF

J gene: TRBJ2-2
V gene: TRBV9
clone size: NA
D gene: TRBD1
CDR3 protein: CASSSPGGPTGELFF

J gene: TRBJ1-1
V gene: TRBV29-1
clone size: NA
D gene: NA
CDR3 protein: CSDGHTEAFF

J gene: TRBJ1-1
V gene: TRBV5-1
clone size: few
D gene: TRBD1
CDR3 protein: CASSFGRTGATEAFF

J gene: TRBJ2-7
V gene: TRBV7-9
clone size: NA
D gene: NA
CDR3 protein: CASSAGPYEQYF

J gene: TRBJ1-3
V gene: TRBV21-1
clone size: NA
D gene: NA
CDR3 protein: CASSTLQGGSGNTIYF

J gene: TRBJ1-1
V gene: TRBV5-1
clone size: few
D gene: NA
CDR3 protein: CASLEGQNTEAFF